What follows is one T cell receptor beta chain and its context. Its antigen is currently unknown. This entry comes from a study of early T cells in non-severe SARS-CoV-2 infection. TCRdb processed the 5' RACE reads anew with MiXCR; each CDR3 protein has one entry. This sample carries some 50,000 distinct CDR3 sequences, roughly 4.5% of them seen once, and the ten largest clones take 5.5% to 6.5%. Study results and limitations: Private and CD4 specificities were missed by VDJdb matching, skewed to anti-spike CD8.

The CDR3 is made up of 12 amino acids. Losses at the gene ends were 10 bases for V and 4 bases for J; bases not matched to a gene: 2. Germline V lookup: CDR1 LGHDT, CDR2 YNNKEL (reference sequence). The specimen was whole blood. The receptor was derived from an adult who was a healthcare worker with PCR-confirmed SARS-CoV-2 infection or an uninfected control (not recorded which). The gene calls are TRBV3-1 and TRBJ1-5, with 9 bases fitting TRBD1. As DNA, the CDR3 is TGTGCCACCGGACAGGGGAATCAGCCCCAGCATTTT. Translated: CATGQGNQPQHF.